Reported below is one T cell receptor beta chain. Its antigen is still unknown. This entry comes from a study of cytomegalovirus exposure and HLA in healthy donors. The CDR3 is 12 residues long. Germline V gene lookup returns CDR1 SEHNR and CDR2 FQNEAQ (reference sequence). Trimming removed 2 bases at V and 6 bases at J, with 8 bases between. Study-wide results and limits: Most TCR sequences were rare, but some public TCRs occurred in many donors. As confirmed in vitro, three CMV-associated chains were specific for CMV antigens.

While the first cohort had 600 to 750 subjects, the donors belonged to the separate validation cohort of about 120 subjects. The table came from immunoSEQ multiplex PCR; TCRdb's copy has only in-frame clones and leaves some out. The table lists 68,000 or so clones, approximately 91% of them singletons. The gene calls are TRBV7-9 and TRBJ2-7; the D gene is possibly TRBD2 (6 bases). Sequencing used PBMCs. The sequence came from a young man in good health and CMV-seronegative. CDR3 sequence reads: CASSLQGGEQYF. The CDR3, as DNA: TGTGCCAGCAGCTTACAGGGAGGCGAGCAGTACTTC.